A selection of T cell receptor beta chains follows, all from one sample in a study of blood T cell repertoires in COVID-19. Measured with immunoSEQ multiplex PCR; TCRdb has only the in-frame clones, and not every one. Among around 450,000 clones, nearly 90% were seen once, and the ten largest hold around 1.8%. Material: PBMCs or T cells enriched from blood (not recorded which). All receptors come from a woman under 30 with acute COVID-19. Both conserved end residues are part of each CDR3.

TRBV12-3/TRBV12-4	TRBJ1-2	CASSPDRVGGYTF
TRBV7-2	TRBJ2-3	CASSLAPLATSTDTQYF
TRBV27	TRBJ2-2	CASSRPTGAITGELFF
TRBV12-2	TRBJ1-1	CTIIANTEAFF
TRBV19	TRBJ1-5	CASSRQVKGNQPQHF
TRBV7-2	TRBJ2-7	CASSPLAGGTYEQYF
TRBV6-1	TRBJ2-7	CASSEGRLAVYEQYF
TRBV6-1	TRBJ1-2	CASSDDQGAGGYTF
TRBV7-8	TRBJ1-5	CASSKDGTGRWQPQHF
TRBV7-2	TRBJ2-5	CASSLPGQETQYF
TRBV7-2	TRBJ2-6	CASSLGQGSGANVLTF
TRBV7-9	TRBJ1-1	CASSLSGRNTEAFF
TRBV14	TRBJ2-5	CASSQQQGWTQYF
TRBV12-3/TRBV12-4	TRBJ1-6	CANSRSYNSPLHF
TRBV29-1	TRBJ2-5	CSVDPSRGRETQYF
TRBV4-1	TRBJ2-2	CASSQPSAGGNTGELFF
TRBV2	TRBJ1-1	CASRRIGVGTEAFF
TRBV27	TRBJ1-2	CASSSRGVPNYGYTF
TRBV4-3	TRBJ2-6	CASSQKTGVGMSGANVLTF
TRBV18	TRBJ1-1	CASSGTQNTEAFF
TRBV9	TRBJ1-2	CASSPTNRADYGYTF
TRBV11-2	TRBJ1-3	CASSLVSGTSGNTIYF
TRBV11-2	TRBJ2-5	CASSRFGQHQETQYF
TRBV30	TRBJ2-1	CAWSYYNEQFF
TRBV9	TRBJ1-1	CASRSGKNTEAFF
TRBV7-8	TRBJ1-4	CASSPGTDLEKLFF
TRBV6-5	TRBJ2-5	CASMNEFLETQYF
TRBV28	TRBJ1-6	CASSQDDIQYNSPLHF
TRBV29-1	TRBJ2-6	CSVRGAGANVLTF
TRBV18	TRBJ2-7	CASSRRETYEQYF
TRBV11-3	TRBJ1-1	CASSRGPANTEAFF
TRBV10-3	TRBJ1-1	CAISEIRRRGEAFF
TRBV20-1	TRBJ2-5	CSASGNRGADF
TRBV9	TRBJ1-1	CAGGQGLNTEAFF
TRBV4-1	TRBJ2-7	CASSQAVGGPYEQYF
TRBV7-2	TRBJ2-7	CASSWGVIYEQYF
TRBV4-3	TRBJ2-1	CASSPRGGLYNEQFF
TRBV7-2	TRBJ2-3	CASSLAGTSGSADTQYF
TRBV5-6	TRBJ2-7	CASQTTGVSYEQYF
TRBV19	TRBJ2-3	CASSIDRQGSTDTQYF
TRBV5-4	TRBJ2-1	CASQPLVAGGIRNEQFF
TRBV29-1	TRBJ2-5	CSVEGAGETQYF
TRBV27	TRBJ1-1	CASRYTGITEAFF
TRBV5-5	TRBJ1-5	CASSFTGGLNNQPQHF
TRBV28	TRBJ1-4	CASGSDYTF
TRBV12-3/TRBV12-4	TRBJ1-3	CASGQGRNTIYF
TRBV15	TRBJ1-1	CATTPNRGLGTEAFF
TRBV4-3	TRBJ2-1	CASSQERGGRAYNEQFF